The rows below give T cell receptor beta chains drawn from one sample of a study of blood T cell repertoires in COVID-19. Sequencing used immunoSEQ multiplex PCR; TCRdb keeps in-frame clones, though not all of them. This table has around 29,000 clones, over 75% appearing once. Sequenced sample: peripheral blood. All receptors come from a woman aged 55-69 years with active COVID-19. The CDR3 runs from the conserved cysteine through the conserved F or W. D genes are given only for firm matches. Where a row states a size, it is once, few, many or the class of an expanded clone; other rows omit it.

d_gene: TRBD1; abundance: -; j_gene: TRBJ1-1; v_gene: TRBV4-1; CDR3aa: CASSQDLTGGLNTEAFF; CDR3nt: TGCGCCAGCAGCCAAGATTTAACAGGGGGGCTGAACACTGAAGCTTTCTTT
d_gene: TRBD1; abundance: -; j_gene: TRBJ1-4; v_gene: TRBV25-1; CDR3aa: CASSLTGGLFF; CDR3nt: TGTGCCAGCAGCCTAACAGGGGGGCTGTTTTTT
d_gene: TRBD1; abundance: -; j_gene: TRBJ2-5; v_gene: TRBV4-2; CDR3aa: CASSQDPGGVQTQYF; CDR3nt: TGTGCCAGCAGCCAAGATCCAGGGGGCGTACAGACCCAGTACTTC
d_gene: TRBD2; abundance: -; j_gene: TRBJ2-5; v_gene: TRBV23-1; CDR3aa: CASSPSAGGAETQYF; CDR3nt: TGCGCCAGCAGTCCTTCGGCGGGAGGGGCAGAGACCCAGTACTTC
d_gene: TRBD1; abundance: -; j_gene: TRBJ1-3; v_gene: TRBV19; CDR3aa: CASGSTGISGNTIYF; CDR3nt: TGTGCCAGTGGGTCGACAGGGATCTCTGGAAACACCATATATTTT
d_gene: -; abundance: -; j_gene: TRBJ2-3; v_gene: TRBV18; CDR3aa: CASSRGGSTDTQYF; CDR3nt: TGTGCCAGCTCACGTGGCGGGAGCACAGATACGCAGTATTTT
d_gene: TRBD1; abundance: -; j_gene: TRBJ1-2; v_gene: TRBV5-1; CDR3aa: CASSWGQGTYGYTF; CDR3nt: TGCGCCAGCAGCTGGGGACAGGGAACCTATGGCTACACCTTC
d_gene: -; abundance: once; j_gene: TRBJ2-1; v_gene: TRBV29-1; CDR3aa: CSATTRGLYNEQFF; CDR3nt: TGCAGCGCGACGACACGAGGACTGTACAATGAGCAGTTCTTC
d_gene: TRBD2; abundance: -; j_gene: TRBJ2-1; v_gene: TRBV19; CDR3aa: CASSIRGSPNEQFF; CDR3nt: TGTGCCAGTAGTATTCGCGGGAGCCCCAATGAGCAGTTCTTC
d_gene: -; abundance: -; j_gene: TRBJ1-5; v_gene: TRBV30; CDR3aa: CAWSWEGFNQPQHF; CDR3nt: TGTGCCTGGAGTTGGGAGGGTTTCAATCAGCCCCAGCATTTT
d_gene: TRBD2; abundance: -; j_gene: TRBJ2-2; v_gene: TRBV5-1; CDR3aa: CASSRGLAGSNTGELFF; CDR3nt: TGCGCCAGCAGCAGAGGACTAGCGGGGTCGAACACCGGGGAGCTGTTTTTT
d_gene: -; abundance: -; j_gene: TRBJ2-1; v_gene: TRBV29-1; CDR3aa: CSVRTGKDNEQFF; CDR3nt: TGCAGCGTTAGAACAGGGAAAGACAATGAGCAGTTCTTC
d_gene: -; abundance: once; j_gene: TRBJ2-1; v_gene: TRBV28; CDR3aa: CASSPSAGTRRYNEQFF; CDR3nt: TGTGCCAGCAGCCCTTCGGCCGGGACTCGAAGGTACAATGAGCAGTTCTTC
d_gene: TRBD1; abundance: once; j_gene: TRBJ1-1; v_gene: TRBV2; CDR3aa: CASSWGQGWSTEAFF; CDR3nt: TGTGCCAGCAGTTGGGGACAGGGGTGGAGTACTGAAGCTTTCTTT
d_gene: -; abundance: -; j_gene: TRBJ2-7; v_gene: TRBV12-3/TRBV12-4; CDR3aa: CASRGGDEQYF; CDR3nt: TGTGCCAGCAGAGGAGGGGACGAGCAGTACTTC
d_gene: -; abundance: few; j_gene: TRBJ2-3; v_gene: TRBV7-9; CDR3aa: CASCGFVGGDTQYF; CDR3nt: TGTGCCAGCTGTGGGTTCGTAGGGGGAGATACGCAGTATTTT
d_gene: -; abundance: -; j_gene: TRBJ2-2; v_gene: TRBV15; CDR3aa: CATSRNRAGRNGELFF; CDR3nt: TGTGCCACCAGCAGAAACAGGGCCGGTAGGAACGGGGAGCTGTTTTTT
d_gene: -; abundance: -; j_gene: TRBJ1-1; v_gene: TRBV6-1; CDR3aa: CASSDLRFGAFF; CDR3nt: TGTGCCAGCAGTGACCTACGATTCGGAGCTTTCTTT
d_gene: -; abundance: -; j_gene: TRBJ1-3; v_gene: TRBV5-1; CDR3aa: CASSWGDNSGNTIYF; CDR3nt: TGCGCCAGCAGCTGGGGCGACAACTCTGGAAACACCATATATTTT
d_gene: -; abundance: -; j_gene: TRBJ1-4; v_gene: TRBV28; CDR3aa: CASSSGANEKLFF; CDR3nt: TGTGCCAGCAGTTCAGGGGCTAATGAAAAACTGTTTTTT
d_gene: TRBD1; abundance: -; j_gene: TRBJ1-3; v_gene: TRBV30; CDR3aa: CAWSSPGQRSGNTIYF; CDR3nt: TGTGCCTGGAGTTCTCCGGGACAGCGCTCTGGAAACACCATATATTTT
d_gene: -; abundance: -; j_gene: TRBJ1-3; v_gene: TRBV4-2; CDR3aa: CASSLDSLSGNTIYF; CDR3nt: TGTGCCAGCAGCCTGGACAGTCTCTCTGGAAACACCATATATTTT
d_gene: TRBD1; abundance: once; j_gene: TRBJ1-1; v_gene: TRBV6-6; CDR3aa: CASSPGGGSMNTEAFF; CDR3nt: TGTGCCAGCAGTCCAGGAGGGGGCTCCATGAACACTGAAGCTTTCTTT
d_gene: TRBD1; abundance: -; j_gene: TRBJ2-2; v_gene: TRBV7-2; CDR3aa: CASSSGQGDTGELFF; CDR3nt: TGTGCCAGCAGCTCAGGACAGGGCGACACCGGGGAGCTGTTTTTT
d_gene: -; abundance: -; j_gene: TRBJ2-1; v_gene: TRBV18; CDR3aa: CASSPVNYEQFF; CDR3nt: TGTGCCAGCTCACCGGTCAACTATGAGCAGTTCTTC
d_gene: TRBD1; abundance: -; j_gene: TRBJ1-2; v_gene: TRBV6-2/TRBV6-3; CDR3aa: CASSYYDRGYGYTF; CDR3nt: TGTGCCAGCAGTTACTACGACAGGGGATATGGCTACACCTTC
d_gene: TRBD1; abundance: -; j_gene: TRBJ2-3; v_gene: TRBV7-2; CDR3aa: CASSLVGQGASDTQYF; CDR3nt: TGTGCCAGCAGCTTAGTGGGACAGGGTGCCTCAGATACGCAGTATTTT
d_gene: TRBD2; abundance: few; j_gene: TRBJ2-3; v_gene: TRBV7-6; CDR3aa: CASSLTGTSRDTQYF; CDR3nt: TGTGCCAGCAGCTTAACCGGGACTAGCAGGGATACGCAGTATTTT
d_gene: -; abundance: -; j_gene: TRBJ2-7; v_gene: TRBV6-5; CDR3aa: CASSRRQAYEQYF; CDR3nt: TGTGCCAGCAGCCGCCGACAGGCCTACGAGCAGTACTTC
d_gene: TRBD1; abundance: -; j_gene: TRBJ2-7; v_gene: TRBV28; CDR3aa: CASRQGAAFYEQYF; CDR3nt: TGTGCCAGCAGGCAGGGGGCTGCCTTCTACGAGCAGTACTTC
d_gene: TRBD1; abundance: -; j_gene: TRBJ1-1; v_gene: TRBV2; CDR3aa: CASRTYRGTEAFF; CDR3nt: TGTGCCAGCAGGACTTACAGGGGGACTGAAGCTTTCTTT
d_gene: -; abundance: -; j_gene: TRBJ1-6; v_gene: TRBV3-1/TRBV3-2; CDR3aa: CASSHNRESPLHF; CDR3nt: TGTGCCAGCAGCCACAACAGGGAGTCACCCCTCCACTTT